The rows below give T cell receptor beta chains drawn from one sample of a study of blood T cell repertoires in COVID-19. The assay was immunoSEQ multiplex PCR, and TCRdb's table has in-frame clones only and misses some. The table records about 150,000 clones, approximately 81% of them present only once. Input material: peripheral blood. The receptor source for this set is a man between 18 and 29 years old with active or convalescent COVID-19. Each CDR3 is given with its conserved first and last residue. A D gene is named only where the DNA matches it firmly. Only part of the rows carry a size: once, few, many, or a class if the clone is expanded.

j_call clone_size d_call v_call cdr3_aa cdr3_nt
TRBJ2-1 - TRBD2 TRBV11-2 CASSPRGAGAAYNEQFF TGTGCCAGCAGCCCCCGGGGAGCGGGGGCCGCGTACAATGAGCAGTTCTTC
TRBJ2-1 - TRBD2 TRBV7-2 CASSLAASGANNEQFF TGTGCCAGCAGCTTAGCGGCCAGCGGGGCTAACAATGAGCAGTTCTTC
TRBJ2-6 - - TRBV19 CASSIIRQGSGANVLTF TGTGCCAGTAGTATAATCCGGCAGGGCTCTGGGGCCAACGTCCTGACTTTC
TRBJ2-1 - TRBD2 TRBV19 CASTGLAYNEQFF TGTGCCAGTACGGGACTAGCATACAATGAGCAGTTCTTC
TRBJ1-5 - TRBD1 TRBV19 CASRRTGGSQPQHF TGTGCCAGTAGGAGGACAGGGGGGTCTCAGCCCCAGCATTTT
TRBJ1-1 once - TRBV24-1 CATSGPQGSEAFF TGTGCCACCAGTGGCCCACAGGGTTCTGAAGCTTTCTTT
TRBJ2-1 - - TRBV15 CATTPSTGGIYNEQFF TGTGCCACCACCCCGTCGACAGGAGGTATCTACAATGAGCAGTTCTTC
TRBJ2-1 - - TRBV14 CASSQVPSSGNEQFF TGTGCCAGCAGCCAAGTACCCAGCAGCGGCAATGAGCAGTTCTTC
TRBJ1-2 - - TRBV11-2 CASSLDPGRGYTF TGTGCCAGCAGCTTAGACCCGGGTAGGGGCTACACCTTC
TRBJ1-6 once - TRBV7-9 CASSFYGGESPLHF TGTGCCAGCAGCTTCTACGGGGGGGAGTCACCCCTCCACTTT
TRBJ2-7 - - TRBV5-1 CASSTGQLRSSYEQYF TGCGCCAGCAGCACAGGACAGCTCCGATCCTCCTACGAGCAGTACTTC
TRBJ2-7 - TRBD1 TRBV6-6 CASDPGTGYEQYF TGTGCCAGCGATCCGGGGACAGGGTACGAGCAGTACTTC
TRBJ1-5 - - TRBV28 CASSLSPDSSNQPQHF TGTGCCAGCAGTTTGAGTCCGGACAGTAGCAATCAGCCCCAGCATTTT
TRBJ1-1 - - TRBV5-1 CASSPEQGRAEAFF TGCGCCAGCAGCCCCGAACAGGGAAGGGCTGAAGCTTTCTTT
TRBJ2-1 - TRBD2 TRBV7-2 CASSSYLGLALNEQFF TGTGCCAGCAGCTCTTACTTGGGACTAGCGCTTAATGAGCAGTTCTTC
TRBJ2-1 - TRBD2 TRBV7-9 CASSLVLGGPGEQFF TGTGCCAGCAGCTTAGTTCTGGGAGGGCCTGGAGAGCAGTTCTTC
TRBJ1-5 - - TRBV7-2 CASSFVQGLGQPQHF TGTGCCAGCAGCTTTGTACAGGGCCTCGGTCAGCCCCAGCATTTT
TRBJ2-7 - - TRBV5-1 CASSLEGGATYEQYF TGCGCCAGCAGCTTGGAAGGCGGGGCGACCTACGAGCAGTACTTC
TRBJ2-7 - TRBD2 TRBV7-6 CASSLDVPSGVSYEQYF TGTGCCAGCAGCTTAGATGTTCCTAGCGGTGTCTCCTACGAGCAGTACTTC
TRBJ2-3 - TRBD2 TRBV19 CASSMAGIAGSGDTQYF TGTGCCAGTAGTATGGCGGGGATAGCGGGGTCGGGAGATACGCAGTATTTT
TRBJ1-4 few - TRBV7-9 CASSLTGTATNEKLFF TGTGCCAGCAGCCTCACAGGGACGGCGACTAATGAAAAACTGTTTTTT
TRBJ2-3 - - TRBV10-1 CASSHAGQGSDTQYF TGCGCCAGCAGTCATGCAGGTCAGGGATCAGATACGCAGTATTTT
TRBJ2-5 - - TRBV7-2 CASSLDMGYQETQYF TGTGCCAGCAGCTTAGATATGGGCTACCAAGAGACCCAGTACTTC
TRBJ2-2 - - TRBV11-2 CASSLVETLTGELFF TGTGCCAGCAGCTTAGTAGAGACACTTACCGGGGAGCTGTTTTTT
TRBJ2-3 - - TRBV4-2 CASSQATKSTDTQYF TGTGCCAGCAGCCAAGCGACAAAAAGCACAGATACGCAGTATTTT
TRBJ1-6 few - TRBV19 CASSTQLAGSPLHF TGTGCCAGTAGTACCCAATTGGCTGGTTCACCCCTCCACTTT
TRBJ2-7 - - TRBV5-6 CASSSPSVTYEQYF TGTGCCAGCAGCTCCCCTAGCGTAACCTACGAGCAGTACTTC
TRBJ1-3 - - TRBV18 CASSVRGTGNTIYF TGTGCCAGCTCAGTAAGGGGAACTGGAAACACCATATATTTT
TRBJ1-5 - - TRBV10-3 CAISDGENQPQHF TGTGCCATCAGTGATGGAGAAAATCAGCCCCAGCATTTT
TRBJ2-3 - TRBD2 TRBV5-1 CASSFGLAGGTDTQYF TGCGCCAGCAGCTTTGGACTAGCGGGGGGCACAGATACGCAGTATTTT
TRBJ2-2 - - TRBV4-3 CASSQDSQNTGELFF TGCGCCAGCAGCCAAGATAGCCAGAACACCGGGGAGCTGTTTTTT
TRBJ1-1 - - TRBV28 CASSLPTGFGEAFF TGTGCCAGCAGTTTACCTACAGGGTTCGGTGAAGCTTTCTTT
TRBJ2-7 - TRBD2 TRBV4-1 CASSHRIAGGDLWKQYF TGCGCCAGCAGCCATAGAATAGCGGGAGGAGACCTTTGGAAGCAGTACTTC
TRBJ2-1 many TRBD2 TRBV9 CASSASIPGLAGGLNEQFF TGTGCCAGCAGCGCGAGTATCCCGGGACTAGCGGGAGGGTTGAATGAGCAGTTCTTC
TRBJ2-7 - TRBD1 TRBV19 CASSIMAGTGVYEQYF TGTGCCAGTAGTATTATGGCCGGGACAGGGGTCTACGAGCAGTACTTC
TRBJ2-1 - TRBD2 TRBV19 CASSIQLAGSYNEQFF TGTGCCAGTAGTATACAACTAGCGGGGAGCTACAATGAGCAGTTCTTC
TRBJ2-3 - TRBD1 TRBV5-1 CASSETGSPTDTQYF TGCGCCAGCAGCGAGACAGGGTCCCCCACAGATACGCAGTATTTT
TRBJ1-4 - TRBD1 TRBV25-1 CASSAHRGLGEKLFF TGTGCCAGCAGTGCGCACAGGGGGCTTGGGGAAAAACTGTTTTTT
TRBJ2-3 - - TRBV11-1 CASSLGHEQYF TGTGCCAGCAGCTTAGGGCATGAGCAGTATTTT
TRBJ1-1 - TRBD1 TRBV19 CASNLAGTGGTEAFF TGTGCCAGTAACCTGGCCGGGACAGGGGGAACTGAAGCTTTCTTT
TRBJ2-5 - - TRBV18 CASSPEETQYF TGTGCCAGCTCACCCGAAGAGACCCAGTACTTC
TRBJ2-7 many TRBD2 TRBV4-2 CASSQEWRGAYEQYF TGTGCCAGCAGCCAAGAATGGCGGGGGGCCTACGAGCAGTACTTC
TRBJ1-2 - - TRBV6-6 CASSYPGTSNYGYTF TGTGCCAGCAGTTACCCCGGGACTTCAAACTATGGCTACACCTTC
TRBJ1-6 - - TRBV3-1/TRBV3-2 CASSQDLGRGNSPLHF TGTGCCAGCAGCCAAGATCTCGGGAGGGGAAATTCACCCCTCCACTTT
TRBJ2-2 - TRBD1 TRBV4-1 CASSQDPGQANTGELFF TGCGCCAGCAGCCAAGATCCGGGACAGGCGAACACCGGGGAGCTGTTTTTT
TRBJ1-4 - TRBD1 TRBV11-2 CASSWGSGTGNEKLFF TGTGCCAGCAGCTGGGGATCCGGGACAGGGAATGAAAAACTGTTTTTT
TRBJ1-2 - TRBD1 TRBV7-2 CASSSGQNYGYTF TGTGCCAGCAGCTCGGGACAGAACTATGGCTACACCTTC
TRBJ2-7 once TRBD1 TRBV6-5 CASTGGQGRHEQYF TGTGCCAGCACTGGGGGACAGGGAAGGCACGAGCAGTACTTC
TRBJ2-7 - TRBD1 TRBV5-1 CASSGRTGGFSEQYF TGCGCCAGCAGCGGACGGACAGGGGGCTTTTCCGAGCAGTACTTC
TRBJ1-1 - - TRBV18 CASSPLGGVTEAFF TGTGCCAGCTCACCGTTGGGGGGAGTCACTGAAGCTTTCTTT
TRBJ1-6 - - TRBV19 CASSKGGEYNSPLHF TGTGCCAGTAGTAAAGGGGGGGAGTATAATTCACCCCTCCACTTT
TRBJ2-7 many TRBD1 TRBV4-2 CASSQEPEGQASYEQYF TGTGCCAGCAGCCAAGAGCCTGAGGGACAGGCAAGCTACGAGCAGTACTTC
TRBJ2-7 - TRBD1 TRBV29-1 CSAGTGGDYEQYF TGCAGCGCCGGGACAGGGGGGGACTACGAGCAGTACTTC
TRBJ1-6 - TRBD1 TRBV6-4 CASSPGQGGNSPLHF TGTGCCAGCAGCCCGGGACAGGGGGGGAATTCACCCCTCCACTTT
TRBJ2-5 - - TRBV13 CASSLSRSGGYETQYF TGTGCCAGCAGCTTAAGTAGGTCTGGAGGGTATGAGACCCAGTACTTC
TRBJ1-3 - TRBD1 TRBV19 CASSIQGIGNTIYF TGTGCCAGCTCAATACAGGGGATTGGGAACACCATATATTTT
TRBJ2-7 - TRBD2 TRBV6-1 CASSEDSGGTPYEQYF TGTGCCAGCAGTGAGGATAGCGGGGGCACGCCGTACGAGCAGTACTTC
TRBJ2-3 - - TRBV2 CASSGQGTDTQYF TGTGCCAGCAGTGGACAGGGCACAGATACGCAGTATTTT
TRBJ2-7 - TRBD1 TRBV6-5 CASRDRGPYEQYF TGTGCCAGCAGGGACAGGGGTCCCTACGAGCAGTACTTC
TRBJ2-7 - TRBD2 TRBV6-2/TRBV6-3 CASSYTSGSAYEQYF TGTGCCAGCAGTTACACTAGCGGGTCTGCCTACGAGCAGTACTTC